Below, 32 T cell receptor beta chains from the same sample are listed, as sequenced in a study of OX40 agonist ivuxolimab in advanced cancers. Sequencing was performed with immunoSEQ multiplex PCR; in TCRdb, only in-frame clones are kept and a portion is missing. The top ten clones hold about 0.4% of a sample with 55,000 to 90,000 clones, approximately 78% of them seen once. The material sequenced was CD4+ or CD8+ T cells sorted from blood, taken in a trial of the OX40 agonist ivuxolimab. These TCRs come from an adult with an advanced solid tumor such as melanoma, head and neck, liver or kidney cancer.

The rearrangement joins TRBV18 to TRBJ2-1; 11 bases are a match to TRBD2. Germline CDR1 reads KGHSH; CDR2 reads LQKENI. The CDR3 is 18 amino acids. Trimming took 6 bases from V and 0 from J; bases not matched to a gene: 10. This CDR3 is CASSPRTSGLSSYNEQFF. The CDR3 DNA reads TGTGCCAGCTCCCCGAGGACTAGCGGGTTAAGCTCCTACAATGAGCAGTTCTTC.

The rearrangement joins TRBV7-2 to TRBJ1-5, with TRBD1 matching over 9 bases. The CDR3 is made up of 16 amino acids. The germline gives CDR1 SGHTA, CDR2 FQGNSA. The trim removed 1 base at V and 4 bases at J, leaving 5 bases unmatched. The CDR3 here is CASSLEGTGPNQPQHF. The CDR3 DNA is TGTGCCAGCAGCTTAGAAGGGACAGGGCCGAATCAGCCCCAGCATTTT.

DNA for the CDR3: TGTGCCAGTAGTTCCTTGGGACAGGGCAACACTGAAGCTTTCTTT. As protein: CASSSLGQGNTEAFF. The chain uses TRBV19 and TRBJ1-1; TRBD1 matches 9 bases. Germline V lookup: CDR1 LNHDA, CDR2 SQIVND (reference sequence). V dropped 5 bases and J dropped 2; count of bases not matched to a gene: 6. CDR3 length: 15 residues.

This clone came up a few times. The CDR3 DNA reads TGCAGCGGTACTAGCGGGGCGCTAGATACGCAGTATTTT. As protein: CSGTSGALDTQYF. The chain couples TRBV29-1 to TRBJ2-3; 10 bases match TRBD2. CDR1 and CDR2 (germline): SQVTM, ANQGSEA. J was trimmed by 5 bases and V by 7 bases; bases with no gene match: 6. The CDR3 spans 13 residues.

CDR3 in amino acids: CASSATGTHGYTF. In DNA form, the CDR3 reads TGTGCCAGCAGTGCCACAGGGACCCATGGCTACACCTTC. This chain links TRBV6-5 with TRBJ1-2, with a tentative D call TRBD1 (6 bases). The CDR3 runs 13 residues. CDR1 is MNHEY, CDR2 SVGAGI, per germline. Trimming cost V 5 bases and J 6 bases, with 13 bases left between them.

The rearrangement uses TRBV18 and TRBJ2-2, with D perhaps matching TRBD2 (6 bases). The CDR3 consists of 17 residues. The germline V gene has CDR1 KGHSH and CDR2 LQKENI. Trimming left V 2 bases short and J 10 bases short, with 23 bases between. CDR3: CASSPITSAREAVELFF. As DNA, the CDR3 is TGTGCCAGCTCACCAATTACCTCGGCCAGGGAGGCCGTGGAGCTGTTTTTT. Drawing the rest from reference TRBV18 and TRBJ2-2, the complete variable domain is NAGVMQNPRHLVRRRGQEARLRCSPMKGHSHVYWYRQLPEEGLKFMVYLQKENIIDESGMPKERFSAEFPKEGPSILRIQQVVRGDSAAYFCASSPITSAREAVELFFGEGSRLTVL.

This clone was observed once. The genes are TRBV4-1 and TRBJ2-1; 16 bases match TRBD2. Unmatched junction bases numbered 5, after V lost 3 bases and J lost 6 bases. Germline V CDR1 and CDR2: MGHRA, YSYEKL. The CDR3 totals 17 residues. CDR3 sequence: CASSHRGTSGRVNEQFF. The CDR3 region has the DNA TGCGCCAGCAGCCATCGGGGGACTAGCGGGAGGGTCAATGAGCAGTTCTTC.

CDR3 loop: CASSLGISYEQYF. CDR3 bases: TGTGCCAGCAGCTTGGGCATCTCCTACGAGCAGTACTTC. The V and J genes are TRBV11-1 and TRBJ2-7; D gene unclear. CDR3 size: 13 residues. The germline CDR1 and CDR2 sequences are SGHAT and FQDESV (reference sequence). Trimming took 3 bases from V and 0 from J, leaving 6 bases between them.

The V and J genes are TRBV6-1 and TRBJ2-7; the match to TRBD2 covers 8 bases. Germline lookup yields CDR1 MNHNS and CDR2 SASEGT. This CDR3 spans 15 amino acids. V dropped 1 base and J dropped 9; count of bases not matched to a gene: 11. The CDR3 DNA is TGTGCCAGCAGTGAAGAAGCGGGAGCACTACGAGGGCAGTACTTC. This sequence encodes CASSEEAGALRGQYF.

The gene calls are TRBV7-2 and TRBJ2-7; no clear D gene. The CDR3 is 15 residues long. The germline V and J ends were trimmed by 1 base and 2 bases, with 12 bases remaining between them. CDR1 SGHTA and CDR2 FQGNSA come from the germline V gene. The chain's CDR3 is CASSLGQKGAYEQYF. The CDR3 DNA reads as TGTGCCAGCAGCTTAGGTCAGAAGGGCGCCTACGAGCAGTACTTC. The full variable domain, with the rest looked up from reference TRBV7-2 and TRBJ2-7, is GAGVSQSPSNKVTEKGKDVELRCDPISGHTALYWYRQSLGQGLEFLIYFQGNSAPDKSGLPSDRFSAERTGGSVSTLTIQRTQQEDSAVYLCASSLGQKGAYEQYFGPGTRLTVT.

The chain is built from TRBV27 and TRBJ2-2; D not certain. V gave up 3 bases and J gave up 5 bases, with 10 bases separating them. Germline V CDR1 and CDR2: MNHEY, SMNVEV (reference sequence). The length of the CDR3 is 14 residues. CDR3 loop: CASSLNRNTGELFF. The CDR3 DNA reads as TGTGCCAGCAGTTTGAACAGAAATACCGGGGAGCTGTTTTTT.

The count of this clone is one. The chain recombines TRBV5-1 with TRBJ2-1; no clear D gene. This CDR3 spans 15 amino acids. Between the trimmed V and J ends, which lost 0 bases and 3 bases, there was a span of 10 bases. Germline-derived CDR1 and CDR2 are SGHRS and YFSETQ. The CDR3 region has the DNA TGCGCCAGCAGCTTGGAACGGAGAGACTACAATGAGCAGTTCTTC. It is translated as CASSLERRDYNEQFF.

This chain links TRBV6-1 with TRBJ2-3; D is perhaps TRBD2 (5 bases). V lost 6 bases to trimming and J lost 5 bases, with 6 bases between them. There are 11 residues in the CDR3. Germline V gives CDR1 MNHNS, CDR2 SASEGT. CDR3 protein: CASSREDTQYF. CDR3 DNA: TGTGCCAGCAGCCGGGAAGATACGCAGTATTTT.

V and J are TRBV6-5 and TRBJ1-2, with D maybe TRBD1 (5 bases). Germline lookup yields CDR1 MNHEY and CDR2 SVGAGI. V lost 5 bases and J lost 7, with 11 bases in between. The CDR3 runs 12 residues. The CDR3 spells CASSQGRAGYTF. The CDR3 DNA reads TGTGCCAGCAGTCAGGGCAGGGCTGGCTACACCTTC.

This chain connects TRBV2 to TRBJ1-3; 10 bases are shared with TRBD1. The CDR3 contains 16 residues. Germline loops: CDR1 SNHLY, CDR2 FYNNEI. With V trimmed by 4 bases and J by 2 bases, 5 bases remained unmatched. The CDR3 loop is CASSVGGQGTGNTIYF. The CDR3 DNA reads as TGTGCCAGCAGTGTTGGGGGACAGGGGACTGGAAACACCATATATTTT.

The J gene is TRBJ2-1, the V gene TRBV15, with D possibly being TRBD2 (5 bases). Germline V CDR1 and CDR2: LNHNV, YYDKDF (reference sequence). Trimming stripped 1 base from V and 8 bases from J, with 15 bases between. The CDR3 has 15 amino acids. The CDR3 here is CATSRGYGNGDEQFF. Here the CDR3 DNA reads TGTGCCACCAGCAGAGGGTACGGGAACGGCGATGAGCAGTTCTTC.

The genes are TRBV11-3 and TRBJ2-2; maybe TRBD2 (6 bases). The CDR3 is made up of 13 amino acids. Germline CDR1 reads SGHNT; CDR2 reads YENEEA. The CDR3 spells CASGRGNTGELFF. In nucleotides, the CDR3 is TGTGCTAGCGGTAGGGGGAACACCGGGGAGCTGTTTTTT.

As DNA, the CDR3 is TGTGCCAGCAGTGTAGCCAGGCTAACTGAAGCTTTCTTT. Translating gives CASSVARLTEAFF. The rearrangement links TRBV2 to TRBJ1-1; D not certain. The CDR3 is 13 amino acids. The germline V gene encodes CDR1 SNHLY and CDR2 FYNNEI. With 4 bases removed from V and 5 bases from J, the gap between germline ends came to 11 bases.

The V call is TRBV4-1, the J call TRBJ1-3; D unclear. The CDR3 covers 14 residues. V was clipped by 1 base and J by 4 bases, with 8 bases between them. Germline assignment: CDR1 MGHRA and CDR2 YSYEKL. The CDR3 loop reads CASSQVGQGNTIYF. CDR3 nucleotide sequence: TGCGCCAGCAGCCAAGTAGGCCAGGGAAACACCATATATTTT.

The chain carries TRBV18 and TRBJ1-6, with D uncertain. CDR1 and CDR2 (germline): KGHSH, LQKENI. CDR3 length: 13 amino acids. V was shortened by 8 bases and J by 12 bases, with 17 bases between the two germline ends. This CDR3 reads CASTIRTFEPLHF. CDR3 nucleotides: TGTGCCAGCACAATACGAACTTTTGAACCCCTCCACTTT.

The V call is TRBV7-2, the J call TRBJ1-1; 7 bases are shared with TRBD1. This CDR3 spans 14 amino acids. Trimming cost V 7 bases and J 6 bases; bases outside gene matches: 11. Germline-derived CDR1 and CDR2 are SGHTA and FQGNSA. The CDR3 nucleotides read TGTGCCAGCAACCCTACAGGGGTAATCGCTGAAGCTTTCTTT. This sequence encodes CASNPTGVIAEAFF.

The CDR3 reads CASSLGYYEQYF. CDR3 DNA sequence: TGTGCCAGCAGTTTAGGGTACTACGAGCAGTACTTC. The V call is TRBV28, the J call TRBJ2-7; D remains ambiguous. Germline V CDR1 and CDR2: MDHEN, SYDVKM. The CDR3 loop spans 12 amino acids. Trimming stripped 2 bases from V and 3 bases from J, with 5 bases between.

This rearrangement joins TRBV6-5 to TRBJ1-2; D gene ambiguous. Looked up from germline, CDR1 is MNHEY and CDR2 is SVGAGI. V shed 0 bases and J shed 4 bases, with 12 bases lying between them. The length of the CDR3 is 15 residues. CDR3 amino acids: CASSYSVLELYGYTF. The CDR3 bases are TGTGCCAGCAGTTACTCGGTCCTGGAGCTCTATGGCTACACCTTC.

The V call is TRBV28, the J call TRBJ1-1, with no clear D. The CDR3 has 15 residues. Trimming left V 3 bases short and J 0 bases short, with 11 bases between. Germline V gene lookup returns CDR1 MDHEN and CDR2 SYDVKM. The CDR3 DNA is TGTGCCAGCAGTTTTGTGAGGATCGTGAACACTGAAGCTTTCTTT. It yields the protein CASSFVRIVNTEAFF.

This clone was detected once. The chain carries TRBV7-2 and TRBJ2-7; D unresolved. Germline CDR1 and CDR2: SGHTA and FQGNSA. Trimming cost V 1 base and J 5 bases, with 6 bases left between them. The CDR3 is 12 amino acids. The CDR3 DNA sequence: TGTGCCAGCAGCTTAGTTGGGAACGAGCAGTACTTC. This gives the protein CASSLVGNEQYF.

J is TRBJ2-2 and V is TRBV5-6; unclear D gene. This CDR3 region has 14 residues. Trimming shortened V by 2 bases and J by 4 bases, and 9 bases separated the two germline ends. Germline lookup yields CDR1 SGHDT and CDR2 YYEEEE. CDR3 DNA sequence: TGTGCCAGCAGCTTTGAGAGTCGCACCGGGGAGCTGTTTTTT. Its protein product is CASSFESRTGELFF.

The chain joins TRBV28 to TRBJ1-1; the D gene is possibly TRBD1 (5 bases). There are 12 residues in the CDR3. Germline V gene data show CDR1 as MDHEN and CDR2 as SYDVKM. V dropped 5 bases and J dropped 7 bases, with 11 bases sitting between them. This CDR3 reads CASSPGLFEAFF. The CDR3, as DNA: TGTGCCAGCAGTCCAGGGTTGTTTGAAGCTTTCTTT.

The J gene is TRBJ2-3, the V gene TRBV9; 13 bases are a match to TRBD2. The CDR3 totals 16 residues. The V gene end was trimmed by 6 bases and the J gene end by 7 bases; junction bases not matched to a gene: 11. Germline V gives CDR1 SGDLS, CDR2 YYNGEE. The DNA of the CDR3 is TGTGCCAGCACCCCGGGACTAGCGGGATGGATGAATACGCAGTATTTT. The encoded protein is CASTPGLAGWMNTQYF.

The chain links TRBV6-5 to TRBJ1-3; D gene ambiguous. Trimming took 0 bases from V and 3 from J, leaving 9 bases between them. Germline V gene data show CDR1 as MNHEY and CDR2 as SVGAGI. The CDR3 contains 15 residues. CDR3 coding DNA: TGTGCCAGCAGTTACTCGGCAGGCTTTGGAAACACCATATATTTT. Protein sequence: CASSYSAGFGNTIYF.

The J gene is TRBJ1-2, the V gene TRBV10-3; D ambiguous. Trimming took off 4 bases at V and 7 bases at J, with 7 bases between the two ends. Germline-derived CDR1 and CDR2 are ENHRY and SYGVKD. The CDR3 runs 11 residues. CDR3 in DNA: TGTGCCATCAGTGGCTTTGGTGGCTACACCTTC. Amino acids: CAISGFGGYTF.

This clone turned up a few times. The J gene is TRBJ1-5, the V gene TRBV7-8, with 8 positions matching TRBD1. Trimming removed 1 base from V and 11 bases from J; junction bases left unmatched: 13. The germline V gene encodes CDR1 SGHVS and CDR2 FQNEAQ. This CDR3 has 16 residues. The chain's CDR3 is CASSLDRTGYRRSQHF. The CDR3 DNA reads as TGTGCCAGCAGCTTAGACAGGACAGGGTACAGGAGGTCCCAGCATTTT.

The chain combines TRBV30 with TRBJ1-2; D possibly corresponds to TRBD1 (6 bases). The ends were cut back, 1 base at V and 8 bases at J, with 17 bases in the middle. The germline gives CDR1 GTSNPN, CDR2 SVGIG (reference sequence). The CDR3 loop spans 14 amino acids. This CDR3 is CAWSGDTRPRGYTF. CDR3 bases: TGTGCCTGGAGTGGGGACACTCGACCGCGAGGCTACACCTTC.